These T cell receptor beta chains were read from a single sample in a study of PD-L1 blockade in urothelial cancer. Using immunoSEQ multiplex PCR, the repertoire was profiled, and TCRdb retains in-frame clones only, with some absent. The sample has roughly 40,000 clones; about 89% are singletons. Sequenced here: PBMCs, sampled around atezolizumab (anti-PD-L1) treatment. These TCRs come from a man between 70 and 80 years old with urothelial cancer. Both conserved end residues are part of each CDR3.

j_call | v_call | cdr3_aa
TRBJ2-2 | TRBV9 | CASSALTGGPGELFF
TRBJ2-7 | TRBV5-1 | CASSLAGGEQYF
TRBJ2-1 | TRBV7-3 | CASSQSGDPSYNEQFF
TRBJ2-1 | TRBV5-5 | CASSPGGVEQFF
TRBJ1-5 | TRBV19 | CATSPGVSNQPQHF
TRBJ1-2 | TRBV6-5 | CASSPLRGEYGYTF
TRBJ1-2 | TRBV28 | CASSPFPTGVGGYTF
TRBJ2-7 | TRBV5-4 | CASSLVVASGSLNEQYF
TRBJ2-3 | TRBV6-5 | CASRIGLAGDTQYF
TRBJ2-1 | TRBV5-1 | CASSLGLYGPRGSDEQFF
TRBJ2-7 | TRBV14 | CASSRESGPYEQYF
TRBJ2-7 | TRBV6-5 | CASSHQTGGPYEQYF
TRBJ2-6 | TRBV10-3 | CAISLTGSGANVLTF
TRBJ2-7 | TRBV11-2 | CASSPGQRLKNEQYF
TRBJ2-7 | TRBV5-1 | CASSLGTGGPYEQYF
TRBJ2-7 | TRBV6-1 | CASSPTPGGTYEQYF
TRBJ2-1 | TRBV27 | CASSPGGVIGGSVAEQFF
TRBJ1-1 | TRBV9 | CASSVSGGTEAFF
TRBJ1-2 | TRBV5-1 | CASSPGQGGVYGYTF
TRBJ1-1 | TRBV5-1 | CASSLGQVRSAEAFF
TRBJ1-4 | TRBV7-9 | CASSPGQSSTNEKLFF
TRBJ1-1 | TRBV29-1 | CSVSGTSISGTEAFF
TRBJ1-4 | TRBV2 | CASSEARVDLFF
TRBJ1-1 | TRBV11-2 | CASSSHRAMNTEAFF
TRBJ2-3 | TRBV11-2 | CASSFSAVVAGNTDTQYF
TRBJ2-5 | TRBV2 | CASSRGLAGVETQYF
TRBJ1-3 | TRBV12-5 | CASGAGAISGNTIYF
TRBJ2-1 | TRBV28 | CASGRTGSYNEQFF
TRBJ1-3 | TRBV27 | CASSLTSSGNTIYF
TRBJ2-7 | TRBV4-2 | CASSQGVVYRGLQYEQYF
TRBJ2-1 | TRBV7-2 | CASSPQLAGGGREQFF
TRBJ2-1 | TRBV19 | CASSVEDREANEQFF
TRBJ1-3 | TRBV6-5 | CASSSTGAPGNTIYF
TRBJ1-1 | TRBV5-1 | CASSLQGDVTEAFF
TRBJ2-7 | TRBV11-2 | CASSPGLAGGSEQYF
TRBJ2-1 | TRBV7-3 | CASSQISSGRGHNEQFF